This entry lists 5 T cell receptor beta chains sequenced from one sample in a study of CD8+ T cells in alopecia areata. After isolation, RNA underwent reverse transcription to generate cDNA as the sequencing template. The protocol was immunoSEQ multiplex PCR, while the TCRdb copy is restricted to in-frame clones and leaves out a portion. Of 150,000 to 200,000 clones listed, 59% are singletons. The input for sequencing was CD4+ T cells sorted from blood, taken at week 0. The receptors were sampled from a human donor with alopecia areata.

This chain connects TRBV2 to TRBJ2-5, with D possibly being TRBD2 (6 bases). CDR1 and CDR2 from the germline V gene are SNHLY and FYNNEI. Trimming removed 7 bases at V and 7 bases at J, with 16 bases between. CDR3 size: 13 residues. The CDR3 DNA follows: TGTGCCAGCACCCGAGGGGTGGGAGGGACCCAGTACTTC. Amino acid sequence: CASTRGVGGTQYF.

This sequence joins TRBV30 and TRBJ2-3; tentative D call: TRBD1 (6 bases). From germline, CDR1 is GTSNPN and CDR2 SVGIG (reference sequence). V lost 0 bases and J lost 4, with 17 bases in between. The length of the CDR3 is 16 residues. This CDR3 reads CAWSVPGRGSADTQYF. CDR3 nucleotide sequence: TGTGCCTGGAGTGTACCGGGCAGGGGAAGCGCAGATACGCAGTATTTT.

This chain connects TRBV30 to TRBJ1-5, with D possibly matching TRBD1 (5 bases). Trimming took off 0 bases at V and 1 base at J, with 22 bases between the two ends. The CDR3 is 19 amino acids. Germline CDR1 GTSNPN, CDR2 SVGIG (reference sequence). CDR3 sequence: CAWSVRGAGRGKSNQPQHF. In nucleotides, the CDR3 is TGTGCCTGGAGTGTCCGAGGAGCAGGTAGGGGTAAAAGCAATCAGCCCCAGCATTTT.

CDR3 bases: TGTGCCAGCAGCCCTGCGGGGACTAGGAGCACAGATACGCAGTATTTT. Translated, it gives CASSPAGTRSTDTQYF. The chain joins TRBV7-9 to TRBJ2-3, with 8 bases lining up with TRBD2. The germline V gene has CDR1 SEHNR and CDR2 FQNEAQ (reference sequence). This CDR3 region has 16 residues. V trimming: 5 bases; J trimming: 0 bases; junction bases outside the gene matches: 7.

In its sample, this clone was seen many times. The chain is built from TRBV28 and TRBJ1-1; D call uncertain. Germline V lookup: CDR1 MDHEN, CDR2 SYDVKM. The CDR3 spans 10 residues. Deletions cut 8 bases from V and 7 bases from J, with 8 bases between. This CDR3 reads CASSHYEAFF. In DNA form, the CDR3 reads TGTGCCAGCTCTCATTATGAAGCTTTCTTT.